These 22 T cell receptor beta chains were all obtained from the same sample, sequenced in a study of patients and donors after allogeneic stem cell transplantation. TCRdb ran MiXCR on the RT-PCR reads and lists one entry per CDR3 protein. The data contain around 150,000 distinct CDR3 sequences, approximately 31% of them seen just once; the ten biggest clones take up 3.2%. The sequencing input was blood, either unsorted or a sorted T cell fraction (not recorded which). These receptors all come from a human donor who was either an allogeneic HSCT recipient or a stem cell or donor lymphocyte infusion donor (not recorded which). It is not recorded whose cells these are; they may come from a transplant donor.

This clonotype has only a few counts. The chain employs TRBV15 and TRBJ2-4, with no clear D. V gave up 6 bases and J gave up 6 bases, with 3 bases separating them. CDR3 length: 10 amino acids. Germline CDR1 reads LNHNV; CDR2 reads YYDKDF (reference sequence). CDR3 DNA: TGTGCCACCAGGTTAAACATTCAGTACTTC. It specifies CATRLNIQYF.

The rearrangement uses TRBV28 and TRBJ2-3; D ambiguous. CDR1 and CDR2 (germline): MDHEN, SYDVKM. This CDR3 has 15 amino acids. The ends were cut back, 3 bases at V and 1 base at J, with 11 bases in the middle. The CDR3 loop is CASSFLELGTDTQYF. As DNA, the CDR3 is TGTGCCAGCAGTTTTCTGGAGTTAGGCACAGATACGCAGTATTTT. The full variable domain, rest sourced from reference TRBV28 and TRBJ2-3, is DVKVTQSSRYLVKRTGEKVFLECVQDMDHENMFWYRQDPGLGLRLIYFSYDVKMKEKGDIPEGYSVSREKKERFSLILESASTNQTSMYLCASSFLELGTDTQYFGPGTRLTVL.

This clonotype was recorded a few times. The chain couples TRBV11-2 to TRBJ1-3; TRBD1 matches 10 bases. The J segment lost 2 bases and the V segment lost 4 bases, leaving 2 bases of the junction unmatched. The CDR3 is 15 residues long. Per germline, CDR1 SGHAT and CDR2 FQNNGV. The CDR3 region has the DNA TGTGCCAGCAGCTACGGGACAGGGGCTGGAAACACCATATATTTT. Its protein product is CASSYGTGAGNTIYF.

The chain uses TRBV25-1 and TRBJ2-5; D not certain. V lost 0 bases and J lost 1, with 6 bases in between. The CDR3 loop spans 14 amino acids. From germline, CDR1 is MGHDK and CDR2 SYGVNS. The CDR3 here is CASSEYDSQETQYF. The CDR3 region has the DNA TGTGCCAGCAGTGAATATGACTCCCAAGAGACCCAGTACTTC.

The rearrangement uses TRBV5-6 and TRBJ1-5; 9 positions agree with TRBD1. After removal of 4 bases from V and 8 bases from J, the junction contained 4 bases not matched to a gene. There are 13 residues in the CDR3. Per germline, CDR1 SGHDT and CDR2 YYEEEE. CDR3 sequence (DNA): TGTGCCAGCAGCCGGGACAGGGATAAGCCCCAGCATTTT. Translation: CASSRDRDKPQHF.

This clonotype was seen a few times. The chain links TRBV20-1 to TRBJ2-2; tentative D call: TRBD2 (6 bases). With 5 bases removed from V and 3 bases from J, the gap between germline ends came to 13 bases. Germline V gives CDR1 DFQATT, CDR2 SNEGSKA (reference sequence). This CDR3 region has 14 residues. CDR3 loop: CSARPGTYTGELFF. CDR3 in DNA: TGCAGTGCTCGGCCGGGGACTTACACCGGGGAGCTGTTTTTT.

This chain connects TRBV5-1 to TRBJ2-5; tentatively, D is TRBD1 (6 bases). CDR1 and CDR2 from the germline V gene are SGHRS and YFSETQ. The CDR3 sequence is 15 residues long. With 3 bases removed from V and 2 bases from J, the gap between germline ends came to 14 bases. The CDR3 bases are TGCGCCAGCAGCTCGGGTGGGGACAATCAAGAGACCCAGTACTTC. Translated: CASSSGGDNQETQYF.

This clonotype came up a few times. The V gene is TRBV5-5, the J gene TRBJ2-5; D remains unclear. The germline CDR1 and CDR2 sequences are SGHKS and YYEKEE (reference sequence). This CDR3 is built from 12 residues. The germline V and J ends were trimmed by 4 bases and 7 bases, with 11 bases remaining between them. CDR3 sequence (DNA): TGTGCCAGCAGCCACGGCGGAATGACCCAGTACTTC. Translation gives CASSHGGMTQYF.

Only a few counts were recorded for this clonotype. The rearrangement links TRBV10-3 to TRBJ1-5; the match to TRBD1 covers 8 bases. The CDR3 sequence is 15 residues long. CDR1 ENHRY and CDR2 SYGVKD come from the germline V gene. V lost 6 bases and J lost 6; bases outside the gene matches: 10. The DNA for the CDR3 is TGTGCCATCAGCCCCGGACAGGGCCAGGGTCAGCCCCAGCATTTT. Amino acids: CAISPGQGQGQPQHF.

This clonotype was observed at least ten times. This chain connects TRBV29-1 to TRBJ1-1; D perhaps matches TRBD1 (5 bases). Germline assignment: CDR1 SQVTM and CDR2 ANQGSEA. The ends were cut back, 6 bases at V and 7 bases at J, with 12 bases in the middle. This CDR3 is 11 amino acids long. In nucleotides, the CDR3 is TGCAGCGTGGCAGGGCAGGGTGAAGCTTTCTTT. Translating it yields CSVAGQGEAFF. The full variable domain, in which reference TRBV29-1 and TRBJ1-1 provide the parts outside the CDR3, is SAVISQKPSRDICQRGTSLTIQCQVDSQVTMMFWYRQQPGQSLTLIATANQGSEATYESGFVIDKFPISRPNLTFSTLTVSNMSPEDSSIYLCSVAGQGEAFFGQGTRLTVV.

In its sample, this clonotype was seen once. The rearrangement joins TRBV7-2 to TRBJ2-5; D is ambiguous. Trimming shortened V by 2 bases and J by 4 bases, and 8 bases separated the two germline ends. The V gene's germline CDR1 is SGHTA and CDR2 FQGNSA. The CDR3 totals 13 residues. The CDR3 loop reads CASSLFVVETQYF. DNA of the CDR3: TGTGCCAGCAGCTTATTTGTGGTAGAGACCCAGTACTTC.

This clonotype showed up many times. The chain has TRBV5-1 and TRBJ1-4; TRBD1 matches at 7 bases. J gave up 5 bases and V 0 bases, and 7 bases lay outside the gene matches. The CDR3 has 16 residues. Germline V gene sequence: CDR1 SGHRS, CDR2 YFSETQ. This chain's CDR3 is CASSLASAGGNEKLFF. The CDR3 coding sequence is TGCGCCAGCAGCTTGGCCTCTGCAGGGGGGAATGAAAAACTGTTTTTT.

This clonotype was seen more than once but under ten times. V and J are TRBV10-3 and TRBJ2-1; D is perhaps TRBD1 or TRBD2 (5 bases each). V shed 4 bases and J shed 1 base, with 11 bases lying between them. Germline V CDR1 and CDR2: ENHRY, SYGVKD. The CDR3 runs to 15 residues. The CDR3: CAISGGTTSYNEQFF. CDR3 in DNA: TGTGCCATCAGTGGGGGGACGACATCCTACAATGAGCAGTTCTTC.

This clonotype was picked up a small number of times. This rearrangement joins TRBV6-1 to TRBJ1-5, with no clear D. Trimming left V 8 bases short and J 5 bases short, with 13 bases between. The CDR3 has 13 residues. The germline CDR1 and CDR2 sequences are MNHNS and SASEGT. DNA of the CDR3: TGTGCCAGCGTCCGGCAGCGGGATCAGCCCCAGCATTTT. Amino acids: CASVRQRDQPQHF.

This chain uses TRBV29-1 with TRBJ2-5; 10 nucleotides line up with TRBD2. V shed 5 bases and J 1 base; nucleotides not matched to a gene: 7. From germline, CDR1 is SQVTM and CDR2 ANQGSEA. The CDR3 runs to 15 residues. CDR3 bases: TGCAGCGTTTGTGGCACTAGCGGGATCCAAGAGACCCAGTACTTC. Amino acid sequence: CSVCGTSGIQETQYF.

This clonotype was recorded a few times. The V gene is TRBV2, the J gene TRBJ1-1; D uncertain. V was trimmed by 8 bases and J by 1 base, leaving 11 bases between them. The CDR3 runs to 13 residues. CDR1 is SNHLY, CDR2 FYNNEI, per germline. The chain's CDR3 is CASRGVANTEAFF. The CDR3 DNA follows: TGTGCCAGCCGGGGAGTGGCGAACACTGAAGCTTTCTTT.

This clonotype was seen ten or more times. The J gene is TRBJ1-2, the V gene TRBV20-1; D gene ambiguous. The CDR3 is 12 residues long. With 5 bases removed from V and 2 bases from J, the gap between germline ends came to 9 bases. CDR1 is DFQATT and CDR2 is SNEGSKA in the germline V gene (reference sequence). The CDR3 loop reads CSAVIRNYGYTF. CDR3 sequence (DNA): TGCAGTGCTGTAATTAGGAACTATGGCTACACCTTC.

Details on this clonotype: Germline and junction disagree at one end, which may indicate a read error. The genes are TRBV7-2 and TRBJ1-4, with D possibly being TRBD1 (5 bases). CDR1 is SGHTA and CDR2 is FQGNSA in the germline V gene. CDR3 length: 14 residues. The CDR3 loop is CASSLGPMNGKLFF. In DNA, the CDR3 is TGTGCCAGCAGCTTGGGACCGATGAATGGAAAACTGTTTTTT.

This clonotype was counted a few times. V and J are TRBV7-9 and TRBJ2-1; 7 bases map to TRBD2. In germline, CDR1 is SEHNR, CDR2 FQNEAQ (reference sequence). Trimming cost V 4 bases and J 4 bases; bases outside gene matches: 10. This CDR3 is built from 16 residues. CDR3 in DNA: TGTGCCAGCAGCTCCCCCTCGGGACTACTTTACAATGAGCAGTTCTTC. Encoded protein: CASSSPSGLLYNEQFF.

This clonotype was seen more than once but under ten times. This chain links TRBV29-1 with TRBJ2-2, with D tentatively TRBD2 (6 bases). The germline V gene encodes CDR1 SQVTM and CDR2 ANQGSEA. The CDR3 length is 13 residues. V was pared by 7 bases and J by 3 bases, with 12 bases between. CDR3 region: CSAGTLYTGELFF. For the CDR3, the DNA is TGCAGCGCCGGGACTCTATACACCGGGGAGCTGTTTTTT.

This clonotype was found many times. V gene TRBV6-2 or TRBV6-3 combines with J gene TRBJ1-1; no reliable D call. Trimming left V 2 bases short and J 2 bases short, with 6 bases between. This CDR3 contains 13 residues. CDR1 is MNHEY, CDR2 SVGEGT, per germline. The chain's CDR3 is CASSYEANTEAFF. The DNA for the CDR3 is TGTGCCAGCAGTTACGAGGCCAACACTGAAGCTTTCTTT.

This clonotype was found a few times. The CDR3 reads CASSSRGTSGSSSEQFF. The CDR3 bases are TGCGCCAGCAGTTCGAGGGGGACTAGCGGGAGTAGTAGTGAGCAGTTCTTC. This chain connects TRBV5-1 to TRBJ2-1; 14 nucleotides match TRBD2. The CDR3 loop spans 17 amino acids. CDR1 SGHRS and CDR2 YFSETQ come from the germline V gene. Trimming removed 5 bases from V and 9 bases from J; junction bases left unmatched: 13.